These 12 T cell receptor beta chains came from one sample sequenced in a study of blood T cell repertoires in COVID-19. Here immunoSEQ multiplex PCR was the method, and the copy in TCRdb shows in-frame clones only, minus some. The sample carries about 210,000 clones, more than 70% recorded once. Material: PBMCs or T cells enriched from blood (not recorded which). These receptors all stem from a man between 40 and 49 years old with acute COVID-19.

This chain uses TRBV2 with TRBJ2-3, with 9 bases lining up with TRBD2. Germline V gives CDR1 SNHLY, CDR2 FYNNEI. The CDR3 loop spans 13 amino acids. With 11 bases clipped from V and 1 base from J, the junction kept 4 bases outside the gene matches. The CDR3 spells CASRTSGTDTQYF. In nucleotides, the CDR3 is TGTGCCTCCCGGACTAGCGGCACAGATACGCAGTATTTT.

The chain links TRBV6-4 to TRBJ1-1, with D hard to call. The CDR3 has 14 residues. Germline lookup yields CDR1 MRHNA and CDR2 SNTAGT. The V and J ends lost 2 bases and 4 bases respectively, with 11 bases between them. CDR3 amino acids: CASSDGLFSTEAFF. The CDR3 nucleotides read TGTGCCAGCAGTGACGGACTGTTTAGCACTGAAGCTTTCTTT.

The chain combines TRBV2 with TRBJ2-1, with TRBD1 as a possible D gene (6 bases). V lost 4 bases to trimming and J lost 9 bases, with 13 bases between them. The CDR3 consists of 13 residues. Germline CDR1 SNHLY, CDR2 FYNNEI. The CDR3 sequence is CASSVTGLAEQFF. Written as DNA, the CDR3 is TGTGCCAGCAGTGTCACAGGGTTGGCTGAGCAGTTCTTC.

In its sample, this clone was seen once. The genes are TRBV6-4 and TRBJ2-3, with 8 nucleotides matching TRBD1. This CDR3 spans 14 amino acids. Germline CDR1 MRHNA, CDR2 SNTAGT. Losses at the gene ends were 1 base for V and 8 bases for J; bases not matched to a gene: 5. The CDR3 DNA reads as TGTGCCAGCAGTGACTTCCCGGACAGGGTTACGCAGTATTTT. It is translated as CASSDFPDRVTQYF.

This chain connects TRBV6-4 to TRBJ1-1; D is undetermined. From germline, CDR1 is MRHNA and CDR2 SNTAGT. The V and J ends lost 0 bases and 1 base respectively, with 6 bases between them. The CDR3 totals 14 residues. The CDR3 DNA reads TGTGCCAGCAGTGACTCGTGGAGGAACACTGAAGCTTTCTTT. It codes for CASSDSWRNTEAFF.

This chain joins TRBV11-3 and TRBJ2-2; 7 bases fit TRBD1. The junction had 7 bases not matched to a gene; V was cut back by 5 bases and J by 7 bases. This CDR3 region has 14 residues. The germline gives CDR1 SGHNT, CDR2 YENEEA. This CDR3 reads CASSATGVSGELFF. DNA of the CDR3: TGTGCCAGCAGCGCAACAGGGGTTAGCGGGGAGCTGTTTTTT.

This rearrangement joins TRBV10-1 to TRBJ1-2, with D uncertain. CDR1 WNHNN and CDR2 SYGVQD come from the germline V gene (reference sequence). This CDR3 has 17 residues. V was pared by 3 bases and J by 4 bases, with 21 bases between. Here the CDR3 reads CASSETRTGAGGYGYTF. The CDR3 nucleotides are TGCGCCAGCAGTGAAACCAGGACGGGAGCGGGCGGCTATGGCTACACCTTC.

The chain employs TRBV19 and TRBJ2-1, with 7 bases that match TRBD2. The V gene end was trimmed by 6 bases and the J gene end by 0 bases; junction bases not matched to a gene: 5. This CDR3 is 15 amino acids long. CDR1 and CDR2 from the germline V gene are LNHDA and SQIVND (reference sequence). CDR3 residues: CASSGRPLSYNEQFF. Written as DNA, the CDR3 is TGTGCCAGTAGCGGGAGGCCCCTCTCCTACAATGAGCAGTTCTTC. The full variable domain, with the rest looked up from reference TRBV19 and TRBJ2-1, is DGGITQSPKYLFRKEGQNVTLSCEQNLNHDAMYWYRQDPGQGLRLIYYSQIVNDFQKGDIAEGYSVSREKKESFPLTVTSAQKNPTAFYLCASSGRPLSYNEQFFGPGTRLTVL.

The chain combines TRBV21-1 with TRBJ2-1; the DNA was not used to check the table's D call, TRBD2. TRBV21-1 is labeled a pseudogene. CDR3 length: 12 residues. CDR3 loop: CASSKWDSEQFF. The CDR3 DNA reads TGTGCCAGCAGCAAATGGGACTCCGAGCAGTTCTTC.

The chain joins TRBV7-2 to TRBJ2-7; 7 nucleotides match TRBD2. This CDR3 has 14 amino acids. CDR1 is SGHTA, CDR2 FQGNSA, per germline. V was clipped by 6 bases and J by 0 bases; unmatched bases: 5. This CDR3 is CASRSSGSSYEQYF. The DNA for the CDR3 is TGTGCCAGCAGGTCTAGCGGAAGCTCCTACGAGCAGTACTTC.

The table lists this clone with a count of one. The genes are TRBV5-1 and TRBJ2-1; 10 bases line up with TRBD2. CDR3 length equals 15 residues. After removal of 4 bases from V and 4 bases from J, the junction contained 5 bases not matched to a gene. Looked up from germline, CDR1 is SGHRS and CDR2 is YFSETQ. The DNA for the CDR3 is TGCGCCAGCAGCGCCGGGACTAGCGAGTACAATGAGCAGTTCTTC. It yields the protein CASSAGTSEYNEQFF.

CDR3 in amino acids: CASSLGSRGAYNEQFF. Written as DNA, the CDR3 is TGTGCCAGCAGCTTAGGTTCGCGGGGAGCTTACAATGAGCAGTTCTTC. The chain carries TRBV7-9 and TRBJ2-1; weak D call: TRBD2 (6 bases). V lost 1 base and J 4 bases, leaving 14 bases between the germline ends. CDR3 length equals 16 residues. CDR1 is SEHNR, CDR2 FQNEAQ, per germline (reference sequence).